Below are 21 T cell receptor beta chains sequenced from a single sample in a study of CD8 T cells in ankylosing spondylitis. Each CDR3 protein gets one entry after TCRdb re-called the 5' RACE reads with MiXCR. Of hundreds of thousands of distinct CDR3 sequences listed, 30% to 35% are singletons. The sequenced sample was blood, either unsorted or a sorted T cell fraction (not recorded which). These receptor sequences come from a male donor with ankylosing spondylitis or in good health (not recorded which).

The V call is TRBV20-1, the J call TRBJ2-3; TRBD1 might be the D (5 bases). The V gene lost 4 bases and the J gene lost 10 bases, with 21 bases spanning the gap. Germline CDR1 reads DFQATT; CDR2 reads SNEGSKA (reference sequence). This CDR3 region has 14 residues. The CDR3 loop reads CSATRGAISKAQYF. The CDR3 DNA reads as TGCAGTGCTACCCGTGGGGCGATATCCAAGGCGCAGTATTTT.

This clonotype was detected only a few times. V usage is TRBV20-1 and J usage is TRBJ2-1; 10 nucleotides match TRBD2. The V gene end was trimmed by 1 base and the J gene end by 2 bases; junction bases not matched to a gene: 8. The germline V gene has CDR1 DFQATT and CDR2 SNEGSKA (reference sequence). This CDR3 has 17 amino acids. CDR3 sequence reads: CSARGGLAGVTYNEQFF. Here the CDR3 DNA reads TGCAGTGCTAGAGGTGGGCTAGCGGGGGTCACCTACAATGAGCAGTTCTTC.

This clonotype was counted only a few times. This chain joins TRBV12-3 or TRBV12-4 and TRBJ2-1; maybe TRBD2 (6 bases). Trimming removed 5 bases at V and 8 bases at J, with 19 bases between. The CDR3 loop spans 15 amino acids. The CDR3 region has the DNA TGTGCCAGCAGTCCCCGACTAGAGTTGGTCGATGAGCAGTTCTTC. It yields the protein CASSPRLELVDEQFF.

The V gene is TRBV10-3, the J gene TRBJ1-1; D ambiguous. V gave up 5 bases and J gave up 0 bases, with 13 bases separating them. This CDR3 has 15 residues. Looked up from germline, CDR1 is ENHRY and CDR2 is SYGVKD. The CDR3 sequence: CAISTPTRLNTEAFF. The DNA of the CDR3 is TGTGCCATCAGTACTCCGACACGCCTGAACACTGAAGCTTTCTTT.

This clonotype was observed a few times. The V and J genes are TRBV20-1 and TRBJ2-4; 9 bases are a match to TRBD1. The V gene's germline CDR1 is DFQATT and CDR2 SNEGSKA (reference sequence). Germline trimming cut 3 bases from V and 9 bases from J; bases unmatched to any gene: 9. This CDR3 contains 14 residues. Here the CDR3 DNA reads TGCAGTGCTAGTGGCGGACAGGGGTTCGTCATTCAGTACTTC. Translation gives CSASGGQGFVIQYF.

The rearrangement links TRBV5-5 to TRBJ2-6, with TRBD1 matching 9 bases. The length of the CDR3 is 18 residues. Germline CDR1 is SGHKS and CDR2 is YYEKEE (reference sequence). V was pared by 4 bases and J by 1 base, with 9 bases of the junction left unmatched. This CDR3 is CASSAGTGPLSGANVLTF. As DNA, the CDR3 is TGTGCCAGCAGCGCCGGGACAGGGCCATTATCTGGGGCCAACGTCCTGACTTTC.

There are a few counts of this clonotype. The rearrangement joins TRBV11-2 to TRBJ2-3; D is possibly TRBD2 (6 bases). The germline V gene has CDR1 SGHAT and CDR2 FQNNGV. Trimming took off 2 bases at V and 0 bases at J, with 9 bases between the two ends. The CDR3 contains 15 residues. The CDR3 reads CASSLWGVSTDTQYF. DNA for the CDR3: TGTGCCAGCAGCTTATGGGGGGTTAGCACAGATACGCAGTATTTT.

The chain links TRBV7-2 to TRBJ2-1; D remains ambiguous. Germline V gene lookup returns CDR1 SGHTA and CDR2 FQGNSA. Between the trimmed V and J ends, which lost 6 bases and 3 bases, there was a span of 9 bases. The CDR3 contains 13 residues. This CDR3 reads CASRPPGYNEQFF. The CDR3 DNA sequence: TGTGCCAGCAGACCGCCGGGCTACAATGAGCAGTTCTTC.

The chain recombines TRBV27 with TRBJ1-1; D remains ambiguous. CDR1 is MNHEY, CDR2 SMNVEV, per germline (reference sequence). The CDR3 loop spans 14 amino acids. Trimming stripped 6 bases from V and 7 bases from J, with 18 bases between. The DNA for the CDR3 is TGTGCCAGCAGCGGGCCCAGACCTGGTGATGAAGCTTTCTTT. It yields the protein CASSGPRPGDEAFF.

This chain links TRBV6-1 with TRBJ2-2; either TRBD1 or TRBD2 may fit D (6 bases each). Per the germline V gene, CDR1 is MNHNS and CDR2 is SASEGT. V was pared by 6 bases and J by 7 bases, with 15 bases between. The CDR3 covers 14 residues. The CDR3 spells CASRRGAAGGELFF. The CDR3 coding sequence is TGTGCCAGCAGGAGGGGGGCAGCGGGCGGGGAGCTGTTTTTT.

This chain connects TRBV11-2 to TRBJ2-3; possibly TRBD1 or TRBD2 for D (6 bases each). Germline CDR1 reads SGHAT; CDR2 reads FQNNGV. This CDR3 spans 14 amino acids. V gave up 5 bases and J gave up 2 bases, with 11 bases separating them. In DNA form, the CDR3 reads TGTGCCAGCAGCCAAAGGGGGGACACAGATACGCAGTATTTT. It encodes CASSQRGDTDTQYF.

This clonotype turned up a few times. The V and J genes are TRBV7-6 and TRBJ1-5; D is unclear. Germline CDR1 reads SGHVS; CDR2 reads FNYEAQ. With 3 bases removed from V and 0 bases from J, the gap between germline ends came to 6 bases. The CDR3 is made up of 14 amino acids. The CDR3 region is CASSLRISNQPQHF. The CDR3 DNA reads TGTGCCAGCAGCTTGAGAATTAGCAATCAGCCCCAGCATTTT.

The J gene is TRBJ2-5, the V gene TRBV7-2; tentatively, D is TRBD2 (6 bases). Trimming removed 1 base from V and 5 bases from J, with 14 bases in between. This CDR3 is built from 15 residues. In germline, CDR1 is SGHTA, CDR2 FQGNSA. CDR3 DNA sequence: TGTGCCAGCAGCTTAGTCGCGGCGGGGAGGGAGACCCAGTACTTC. It is translated as CASSLVAAGRETQYF. The whole variable domain, filled in from reference TRBV7-2 and TRBJ2-5, reads GAGVSQSPSNKVTEKGKDVELRCDPISGHTALYWYRQSLGQGLEFLIYFQGNSAPDKSGLPSDRFSAERTGGSVSTLTIQRTQQEDSAVYLCASSLVAAGRETQYFGPGTRLLVL.

The V call is TRBV12-3 or TRBV12-4, the J call TRBJ2-7, with 9 bases matching TRBD2. This CDR3 is built from 13 residues. J lost 3 bases, V lost 6 bases, and 3 bases had no gene match. This CDR3 reads CASRDSGSYEQYF. The CDR3 nucleotides are TGTGCCAGCAGGGATAGCGGGAGCTACGAGCAGTACTTC.

The chain recombines TRBV20-1 with TRBJ2-1, with D tentatively TRBD2 (5 bases). Germline CDR1 DFQATT, CDR2 SNEGSKA (reference sequence). This CDR3 contains 15 residues. The V end lost 0 bases, the J end lost 0 bases, and 9 bases lay between the germline ends. CDR3 sequence (DNA): TGCAGTGCTAGAGATCGGGGAAGCTCCTACAATGAGCAGTTCTTC. Translation: CSARDRGSSYNEQFF.

The chain joins TRBV20-1 to TRBJ2-5; D gene unclear. The germline CDR1 and CDR2 sequences are DFQATT and SNEGSKA (reference sequence). The CDR3 is 14 amino acids. V lost 0 bases to trimming and J lost 4 bases, with 12 bases between them. The CDR3 spells CSARDPGWGETQYF. DNA for the CDR3: TGCAGTGCTAGAGATCCCGGTTGGGGAGAGACCCAGTACTTC.

This chain links TRBV12-3 or TRBV12-4 with TRBJ2-7; D could derive from TRBD1 or TRBD2 (5 bases each). The V end was cut by 6 bases, the J end by 5 bases, with 14 bases between. This CDR3 is built from 13 residues. DNA of the CDR3: TGTGCCAGCAGGGGGACGGTGGTCCACGAGCAGTACTTC. It is translated as CASRGTVVHEQYF.

In this sample, this clonotype turned up a few times. The chain is built from TRBV11-1 and TRBJ2-6; 10 bases fit TRBD2. This CDR3 has 18 residues. Losses at the gene ends were 5 bases for V and 4 bases for J; bases not matched to a gene: 11. Germline lookup yields CDR1 SGHAT and CDR2 FQDESV (reference sequence). The CDR3 sequence is CASSAVISGGLGANVLTF. The CDR3 bases are TGTGCCAGCAGCGCAGTAATTAGCGGGGGGCTAGGGGCCAACGTCCTGACTTTC. The whole variable domain, filled in from reference TRBV11-1 and TRBJ2-6, reads EAEVAQSPRYKITEKSQAVAFWCDPISGHATLYWYRQILGQGPELLVQFQDESVVDDSQLPKDRFSAERLKGVDSTLKIQPAELGDSAMYLCASSAVISGGLGANVLTFGAGSRLTVL.

A word on this clonotype: This may stem from a read error, because a much larger clone lies one nucleotide away. The chain uses TRBV20-1 and TRBJ2-7; D is unclear. This CDR3 is 18 amino acids long. CDR1 and CDR2 from the germline V gene are DFQATT and SNEGSKA (reference sequence). The CDR3 region has the DNA TGCTGTGCTAGAGATATTGGGTCTGCACGGTCAAGCTCCTACGAGCAGTACTTC. It codes for CCARDIGSARSSSYEQYF.

This clonotype was counted many times. The chain has TRBV29-1 and TRBJ1-2, with unresolved D. Germline assignment: CDR1 SQVTM and CDR2 ANQGSEA. Trimming removed 6 bases at V and 3 bases at J, with 5 bases between. The CDR3 contains 10 residues. The CDR3 DNA is TGCAGCGTGGAATACTATGGCTACACCTTC. It yields the protein CSVEYYGYTF.

Only a few counts were recorded for this clonotype. The chain carries TRBV20-1 and TRBJ2-2, with 9 bases aligning to TRBD2. Trimming removed 3 bases from V and 5 bases from J; junction bases left unmatched: 1. Looked up from germline, CDR1 is DFQATT and CDR2 is SNEGSKA (reference sequence). The CDR3 is 13 residues long. This CDR3 reads CSARTSGTGELFF. CDR3 DNA: TGCAGTGCTAGGACTAGCGGTACCGGGGAGCTGTTTTTT.